In its sample, the clone carrying this T cell receptor beta chain was seen once. This record belongs to a study of blood T cell repertoires in COVID-19. Study context: Both acute and convalescent COVID-19 samples were obtained from the United States, Italy and Spain. PBMCs, B-cell-depleted T cells, or T cells were the source of the cDNA or gDNA that made up the material.

Original analysis: How many nucleated cells were present was estimated from reference gene primer amplification. Clones were sequenced by immunoSEQ multiplex PCR, and TCRdb holds only the in-frame ones, with some missing. V and J calls and clone size follow that table, whereas D and trimming were derived from the DNA. Found here are 250,000 to 300,000 clones, about 80% of them singletons; the top ten hold 2.5% to 4%. This receptor was identified in a woman of 80 years or more with acute or convalescent COVID-19. Sequenced sample: peripheral blood.

The CDR3 sequence: CASSHAGGGTQYF. The CDR3 coding sequence is TGTGCCAGCAGCCATGCCGGCGGAGGAACGCAGTATTTT. The chain recombines TRBV3-1 (or the pseudogene TRBV3-2) with TRBJ2-3, with a weak D call TRBD2 (5 bases). Germline CDR1 reads LGHDT; CDR2 reads YNNKEL (reference sequence). The ends were cut back, 3 bases at V and 9 bases at J, with 13 bases in the middle. There are 13 residues in the CDR3.